One and the same sample provided the 19 T cell receptor beta chains below, sequenced in a study of cytomegalovirus exposure and HLA in healthy donors. TCRdb keeps only in-frame clones here, not all; method: immunoSEQ multiplex PCR. The table lists about 160,000 clones, roughly 91% of them singletons. Sequencing input: PBMCs. The receptors come from a woman younger than 30 in good health and CMV-seropositive.

The J gene is TRBJ2-5, the V gene TRBV30, with TRBD1 matching 7 bases. The V gene's germline CDR1 is GTSNPN and CDR2 SVGIG (reference sequence). The CDR3 contains 14 residues. V shed 4 bases, J shed 5 bases, and the junction held 10 bases outside the gene matches. The chain's CDR3 is CAWNPDRDRETQYF. The CDR3 DNA sequence: TGTGCCTGGAATCCCGACAGGGATCGGGAGACCCAGTACTTC.

The CDR3 reads CSVDLGGRNQPQHF. In DNA form, the CDR3 reads TGCAGCGTTGATCTAGGGGGCCGGAATCAGCCCCAGCATTTT. The genes are TRBV29-1 and TRBJ1-5, with 7 positions matching TRBD1. The germline V gene encodes CDR1 SQVTM and CDR2 ANQGSEA. Unmatched junction bases numbered 6, after V lost 3 bases and J lost 4 bases. The CDR3 has 14 residues.

The chain recombines TRBV4-1 with TRBJ2-7, with 9 bases matching TRBD1. In germline, CDR1 is MGHRA, CDR2 YSYEKL. CDR3 length: 15 residues. V trimming: 3 bases; J trimming: 5 bases; junction bases outside the gene matches: 8. CDR3 nucleotides: TGCGCCAGCAGCCAGGGAAGACAGGGGGAGCACGAGCAGTACTTC. Amino acid sequence: CASSQGRQGEHEQYF.

This chain connects TRBV19 to TRBJ2-3, with TRBD2 matching 9 bases. CDR1 LNHDA and CDR2 SQIVND come from the germline V gene (reference sequence). The CDR3 is 17 amino acids. Unmatched junction bases numbered 10, after V lost 5 bases and J lost 1 base. CDR3: CASSFDSGLARTDTQYF. The DNA of the CDR3 is TGTGCCAGTAGTTTCGACTCCGGACTAGCGCGCACAGATACGCAGTATTTT.

This clone was counted a single time. The J gene is TRBJ2-3, the V gene TRBV11-1; no firm D call. Trimming stripped 3 bases from V and 0 bases from J, with 7 bases between. The V gene's germline CDR1 is SGHAT and CDR2 FQDESV (reference sequence). The CDR3 runs to 14 residues. The CDR3 loop reads CASSFDFSTDTQYF. The CDR3, as DNA: TGTGCCAGCAGCTTTGACTTCAGCACAGATACGCAGTATTTT. The full variable domain, in which reference TRBV11-1 and TRBJ2-3 provide the parts outside the CDR3, is EAEVAQSPRYKITEKSQAVAFWCDPISGHATLYWYRQILGQGPELLVQFQDESVVDDSQLPKDRFSAERLKGVDSTLKIQPAELGDSAMYLCASSFDFSTDTQYFGPGTRLTVL.

This chain uses TRBV9 with TRBJ2-1; 7 nucleotides match TRBD2. Unmatched junction bases numbered 4, after V lost 0 bases and J lost 4 bases. Germline V gives CDR1 SGDLS, CDR2 YYNGEE. The CDR3 is made up of 15 amino acids. The CDR3 DNA follows: TGTGCCAGCAGCGTAGGGCTAGCGGTTTACAATGAGCAGTTCTTC. It translates to CASSVGLAVYNEQFF.

This clone was recorded once. The gene calls are TRBV12-5 and TRBJ2-1; 11 nucleotides line up with TRBD2. With V trimmed by 5 bases and J by 3 bases, 9 bases remained unmatched. CDR3 length: 17 residues. Germline V CDR1 and CDR2: LGHNT, FRNRAP. The chain's CDR3 is CASGLESGTSGYNEQFF. CDR3 bases: TGTGCTAGTGGTCTCGAAAGCGGGACTAGCGGCTACAATGAGCAGTTCTTC. Variable domain in full (rest from reference TRBV12-5 and TRBJ2-1): DARVTQTPRHKVTEMGQEVTMRCQPILGHNTVFWYRQTMMQGLELLAYFRNRAPLDDSGMPKDRFSAEMPDATLATLKIQPSEPRDSAVYFCASGLESGTSGYNEQFFGPGTRLTVL.

The gene calls are TRBV30 and TRBJ2-2; D perhaps matches TRBD1 (5 bases). Trimming took 0 bases from V and 5 from J, leaving 7 bases between them. This CDR3 spans 13 amino acids. The germline CDR1 and CDR2 sequences are GTSNPN and SVGIG (reference sequence). CDR3 protein: CAWSVRTTGELFF. The CDR3, as DNA: TGTGCCTGGAGTGTAAGGACAACCGGGGAGCTGTTTTTT.

This rearrangement joins TRBV7-9 to TRBJ2-7; 10 bases match TRBD2. V was pared by 6 bases and J by 3 bases, with 11 bases of the junction left unmatched. CDR1 and CDR2 from the germline V gene are SEHNR and FQNEAQ (reference sequence). CDR3 length: 16 amino acids. CDR3 sequence (DNA): TGTGCCAGCAGTTCCCCTGGTGGACTAGCGGACTACGAGCAGTACTTC. As protein: CASSSPGGLADYEQYF.

The chain couples TRBV6-1 to TRBJ2-1; weak D call: TRBD1 (6 bases). There are 15 residues in the CDR3. Trimming stripped 7 bases from V and 3 bases from J, with 16 bases between. Germline assignment: CDR1 MNHNS and CDR2 SASEGT. CDR3 region: CASKHDRPNYNEQFF. The CDR3 DNA follows: TGTGCCAGCAAACATGACAGGCCCAACTACAATGAGCAGTTCTTC.

The J gene is TRBJ1-3, the V gene TRBV5-6, with TRBD1 as a possible D gene (5 bases). CDR1 and CDR2 (germline): SGHDT, YYEEEE. This CDR3 spans 15 amino acids. Trimming took 2 bases from V and 5 from J, leaving 14 bases between them. CDR3: CASSFYRQTRNTIYF. The CDR3 DNA follows: TGTGCCAGCAGCTTTTACCGACAGACCCGAAACACCATATATTTT.

In its sample, this clone was seen once. The J gene is TRBJ2-1, the V gene TRBV28; a possible D gene is TRBD2 (6 bases). Per the germline V gene, CDR1 is MDHEN and CDR2 is SYDVKM. The V gene lost 5 bases and the J gene lost 6 bases, with 14 bases spanning the gap. The CDR3 has 14 residues. Written as DNA, the CDR3 is TGTGCCAGCAGTCCGCGGGACTTCCTCAATGAGCAGTTCTTC. It translates to CASSPRDFLNEQFF.

V gene TRBV5-1 combines with J gene TRBJ1-1, with D tentatively TRBD1 (6 bases). This CDR3 is built from 16 residues. The germline V and J ends were trimmed by 0 bases and 1 base, with 13 bases remaining between them. Germline assignment: CDR1 SGHRS and CDR2 YFSETQ. CDR3 protein: CASSLDHRVWNTEAFF. The CDR3 coding sequence is TGCGCCAGCAGCTTGGACCACAGGGTTTGGAACACTGAAGCTTTCTTT.

The chain carries TRBV11-3 and TRBJ1-1, with 8 bases that match TRBD1. Germline V CDR1 and CDR2: SGHNT, YENEEA. The CDR3 has 13 residues. Trimming at V came to 5 bases and at J to 7 bases, leaving 6 bases not matched to a gene. DNA of the CDR3: TGTGCCAGCAGCCACGGGACAGGCCTTGAAGCTTTCTTT. Translated, it gives CASSHGTGLEAFF.

The chain recombines TRBV9 with TRBJ2-7, with no clear D. V lost 7 bases, J lost 4 bases, and 12 bases lay in between. CDR3 length: 12 amino acids. Germline V CDR1 and CDR2: SGDLS, YYNGEE. The CDR3: CASAGNDYEQYF. The CDR3 nucleotides read TGTGCCAGCGCCGGTAATGATTACGAGCAGTACTTC.

The V call is TRBV30, the J call TRBJ2-4; possibly TRBD1 for D (6 bases). This CDR3 region has 14 residues. V lost 0 bases and J lost 9, with 15 bases in between. From germline, CDR1 is GTSNPN and CDR2 SVGIG (reference sequence). The CDR3 nucleotides read TGTGCCTGGAGTGTACTTGGCCTCAGGGGCATTCAGTACTTC. Translating gives CAWSVLGLRGIQYF.

The chain employs TRBV5-6 and TRBJ1-2, with 8 positions matching TRBD1. Trimming removed 5 bases from V and 2 bases from J; junction bases left unmatched: 5. Germline V gene sequence: CDR1 SGHDT, CDR2 YYEEEE. The CDR3 consists of 14 residues. The CDR3 sequence is CASSRQGRNYGYTF. The CDR3, as DNA: TGTGCCAGCAGTCGACAGGGGCGAAACTATGGCTACACCTTC.

The chain links TRBV5-4 to TRBJ1-2; TRBD1 might be the D (6 bases). This CDR3 contains 13 residues. The V and J ends lost 3 bases and 4 bases respectively, with 10 bases between them. Germline-derived CDR1 and CDR2 are SGHNT and YYREEE (reference sequence). CDR3 loop: CASSSQGTYGYTF. CDR3 DNA: TGTGCCAGCAGCTCTCAGGGGACCTATGGCTACACCTTC.

The chain uses TRBV11-3 and TRBJ2-7; TRBD1 agrees at 8 bases. The V and J ends lost 10 bases and 0 bases, in that order; junction bases with no gene match: 5. The CDR3 has 13 residues. Germline V gene lookup returns CDR1 SGHNT and CDR2 YENEEA. The CDR3 loop is CAIRDRNSYEQYF. CDR3 DNA sequence: TGTGCCATCCGGGACAGGAACTCCTACGAGCAGTACTTC.